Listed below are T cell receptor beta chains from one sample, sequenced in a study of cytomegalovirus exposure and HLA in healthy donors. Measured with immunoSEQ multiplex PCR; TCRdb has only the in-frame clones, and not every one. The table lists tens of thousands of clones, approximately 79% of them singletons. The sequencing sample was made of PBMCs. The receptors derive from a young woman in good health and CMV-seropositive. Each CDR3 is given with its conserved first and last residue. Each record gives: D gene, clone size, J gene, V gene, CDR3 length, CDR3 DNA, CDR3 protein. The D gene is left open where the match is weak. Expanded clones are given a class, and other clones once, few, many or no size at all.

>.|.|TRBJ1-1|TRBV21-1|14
TGTGCCAGCAGCTTCCCTCATGGGGGGACTGAAGCTTTCTTT
CASSFPHGGTEAFF
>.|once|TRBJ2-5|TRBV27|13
TGTGCCAGCAGCAGGACAGCCCAAGAGACCCAGTACTTC
CASSRTAQETQYF
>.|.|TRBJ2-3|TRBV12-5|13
TGTGCTAGTGGGTTCCCGGGATCAGATACGCAGTATTTT
CASGFPGSDTQYF
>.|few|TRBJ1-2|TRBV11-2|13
TGTGCCAGCAGAGACGGACTGGACTATGGCTACACCTTC
CASRDGLDYGYTF
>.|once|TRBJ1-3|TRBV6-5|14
TGTGCCAGCCTACCCGGGAACTCTGGAAACACCATATATTTT
CASLPGNSGNTIYF
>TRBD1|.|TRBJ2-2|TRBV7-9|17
TGTTCCAGCAGCCCCCAGGGGACAGCGACATACACCGGGGAGCTGTTTTTT
CSSSPQGTATYTGELFF
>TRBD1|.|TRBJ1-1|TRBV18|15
TGTGCCAGCTCTATCGGACAGGGGGCTTACACTGAAGCTTTCTTT
CASSIGQGAYTEAFF
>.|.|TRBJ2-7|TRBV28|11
TGTGCCAGCGGGACTTACTACGAGCAGTACTTC
CASGTYYEQYF
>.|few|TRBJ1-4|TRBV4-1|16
TGCGCCAGCAGCCAAGATCATAGAACAGTAAATGAAAAACTGTTTTTT
CASSQDHRTVNEKLFF
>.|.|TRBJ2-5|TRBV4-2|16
TGTGCCAGCAGCCCGCACAAGTGGGGACTGGGTTCGGCCCAGTACTTC
CASSPHKWGLGSAQYF
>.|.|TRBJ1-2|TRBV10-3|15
TGTGCCATCTCTAAAACGGGGGTTTTCGGCAGTGGCTACACCTTC
CAISKTGVFGSGYTF
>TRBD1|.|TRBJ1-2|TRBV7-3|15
TGTGCCAGCAGCTTGGACGGGACAGGGGGCGTTGGCTACACCTTC
CASSLDGTGGVGYTF
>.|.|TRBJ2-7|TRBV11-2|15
TGTGCCAGCAGCTTAGATTATCTAGCGACCTACGAGCAGTACTTC
CASSLDYLATYEQYF
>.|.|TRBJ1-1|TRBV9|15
TGTGCCAGCAGCGTAGCAGGGAATATGAACACTGAAGCTTTCTTT
CASSVAGNMNTEAFF
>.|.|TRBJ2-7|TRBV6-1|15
TGTGCCAGCACACGGGAGTTCAGGAGCTCCTACGAGCAGTACTTC
CASTREFRSSYEQYF
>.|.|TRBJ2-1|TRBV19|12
TGTGCCACTACGGGGGTCGTCAATGAGCAGTTCTTC
CATTGVVNEQFF
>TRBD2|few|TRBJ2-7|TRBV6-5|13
TGTGCCAGCAGTTACGGGCGGGAGAGTGAGCAGTACTTC
CASSYGRESEQYF
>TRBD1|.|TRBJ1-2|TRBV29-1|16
TGCAGCGCTGCTCATCTTGGAGGGGGCTCTAACTATGGCTACACCTTC
CSAAHLGGGSNYGYTF
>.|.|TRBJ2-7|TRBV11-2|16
TGTGCCAGCAGTCCTTGGCCACTAGCTCGGCACTACGAGCAGTACTTC
CASSPWPLARHYEQYF
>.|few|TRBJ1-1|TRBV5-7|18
TGTGCCAGCAGCTTGATCCGCGGGGACGCCTGCGGGGACACTGAAGCTTTCTTT
CASSLIRGDACGDTEAFF
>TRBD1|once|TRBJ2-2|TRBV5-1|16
TGCGCCAGCAGCCTAACAGGGGCTGTGGGCACCGGGGAGCTGTTTTTT
CASSLTGAVGTGELFF
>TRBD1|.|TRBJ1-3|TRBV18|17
TGTGCCAGCTCAGCGGACAGGGGAAGCGTCTCTGGAAACACCATATATTTT
CASSADRGSVSGNTIYF
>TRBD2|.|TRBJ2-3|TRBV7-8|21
TGTGCCAGCAGCGGAGAGGACGAGGAGCGGGGGGGGACGGGGAGCACAGATACGCAGTATTTT
CASSGEDEERGGTGSTDTQYF
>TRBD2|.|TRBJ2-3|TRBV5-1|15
TGCGCCAGCAGGACTAGCGGGGGTACCACAGATACGCAGTATTTT
CASRTSGGTTDTQYF
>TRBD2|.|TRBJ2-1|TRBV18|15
TGTGCCAGCTCACCACCTAGCGGGCTTAACAATGAGCAGTTCTTC
CASSPPSGLNNEQFF
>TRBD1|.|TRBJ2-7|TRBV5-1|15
TGCGCCAGCAGCTTGGCCGGGGACAGCTCCTACGAGCAGTACTTC
CASSLAGDSSYEQYF
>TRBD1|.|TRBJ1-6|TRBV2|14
TGTGCCAGCATCAGGGGGACCTATAATTCACCCCTCCACTTT
CASIRGTYNSPLHF
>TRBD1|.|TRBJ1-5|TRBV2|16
TGTGCCAGCAGTTCTCCCGGGACAGGGAGCAATCAGCCCCAGCATTTC
CASSSPGTGSNQPQHF
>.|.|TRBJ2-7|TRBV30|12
TGTGCCTGGAGTCCATCTCACTACGAGCAGTACTTC
CAWSPSHYEQYF
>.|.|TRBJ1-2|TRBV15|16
TGTGCCACCAGCAGAGGGATTCCTTCTCAGGGCTATGGCTACACCTTC
CATSRGIPSQGYGYTF